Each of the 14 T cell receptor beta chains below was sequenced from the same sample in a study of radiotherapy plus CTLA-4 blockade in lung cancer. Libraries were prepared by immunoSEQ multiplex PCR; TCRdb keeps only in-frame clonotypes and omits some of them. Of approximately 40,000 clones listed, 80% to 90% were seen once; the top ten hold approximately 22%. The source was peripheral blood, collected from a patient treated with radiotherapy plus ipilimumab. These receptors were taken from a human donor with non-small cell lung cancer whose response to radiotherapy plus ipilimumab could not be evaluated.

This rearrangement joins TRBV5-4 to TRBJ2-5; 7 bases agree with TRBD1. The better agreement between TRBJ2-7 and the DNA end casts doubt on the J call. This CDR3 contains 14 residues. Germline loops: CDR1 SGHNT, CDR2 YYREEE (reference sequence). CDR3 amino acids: CASSLVGGNGEQYF. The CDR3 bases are TGTGCCAGCAGCTTGGTAGGGGGCAACGGCGAGCAGTACTTC.

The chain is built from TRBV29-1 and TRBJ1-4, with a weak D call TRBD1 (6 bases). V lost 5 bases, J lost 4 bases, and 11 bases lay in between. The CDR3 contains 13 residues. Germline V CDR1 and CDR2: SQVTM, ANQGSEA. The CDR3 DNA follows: TGCAGCGTTTTGGGCAGGGGTAATGAAAAACTGTTTTTT. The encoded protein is CSVLGRGNEKLFF. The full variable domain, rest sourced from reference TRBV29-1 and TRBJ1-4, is SAVISQKPSRDICQRGTSLTIQCQVDSQVTMMFWYRQQPGQSLTLIATANQGSEATYESGFVIDKFPISRPNLTFSTLTVSNMSPEDSSIYLCSVLGRGNEKLFFGSGTQLSVL.

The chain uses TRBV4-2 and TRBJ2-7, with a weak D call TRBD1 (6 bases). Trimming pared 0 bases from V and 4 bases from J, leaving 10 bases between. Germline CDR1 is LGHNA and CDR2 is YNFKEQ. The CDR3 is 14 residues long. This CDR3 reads CASSQEEQGYEQYF. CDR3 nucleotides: TGTGCCAGCAGCCAAGAAGAACAGGGTTACGAGCAGTACTTC.

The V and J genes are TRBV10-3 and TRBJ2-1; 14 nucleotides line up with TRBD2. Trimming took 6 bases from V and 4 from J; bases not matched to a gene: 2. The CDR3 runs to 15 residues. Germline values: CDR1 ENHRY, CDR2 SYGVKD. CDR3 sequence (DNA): TGTGCCATCAGGACTAGCGGGGGGGCGTACAATGAGCAGTTCTTC. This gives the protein CAIRTSGGAYNEQFF.

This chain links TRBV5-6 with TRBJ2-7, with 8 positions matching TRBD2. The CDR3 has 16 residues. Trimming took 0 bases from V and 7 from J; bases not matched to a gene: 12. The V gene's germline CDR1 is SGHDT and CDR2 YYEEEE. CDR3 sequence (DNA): TGTGCCAGCAGCTTGGCGGGACTAGTCGGTGTTTGGGAGCAGTACTTC. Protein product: CASSLAGLVGVWEQYF.

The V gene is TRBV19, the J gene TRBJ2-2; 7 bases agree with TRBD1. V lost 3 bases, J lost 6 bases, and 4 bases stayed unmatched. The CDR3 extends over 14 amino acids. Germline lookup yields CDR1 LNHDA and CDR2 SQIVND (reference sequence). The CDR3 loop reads CASSIRGSAGELFF. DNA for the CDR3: TGTGCCAGTAGTATCAGGGGGAGCGCCGGGGAGCTGTTTTTT.

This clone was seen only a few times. DNA of the CDR3: TGTGCCAGCAGCACCGGGGGGATCGGCTACAATGAGCAGTTCTTC. This translates into CASSTGGIGYNEQFF. The rearrangement links TRBV7-2 to TRBJ2-1; 7 nucleotides match TRBD2. The germline CDR1 and CDR2 sequences are SGHTA and FQGNSA. V dropped 5 bases and J dropped 3; count of bases not matched to a gene: 7. The CDR3 runs to 15 residues.

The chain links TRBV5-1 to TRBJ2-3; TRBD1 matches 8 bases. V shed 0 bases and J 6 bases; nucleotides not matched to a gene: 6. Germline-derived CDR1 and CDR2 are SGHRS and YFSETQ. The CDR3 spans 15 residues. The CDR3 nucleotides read TGCGCCAGCAGCTTGGGTGGACAGGGTTACGATACGCAGTATTTT. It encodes CASSLGGQGYDTQYF.

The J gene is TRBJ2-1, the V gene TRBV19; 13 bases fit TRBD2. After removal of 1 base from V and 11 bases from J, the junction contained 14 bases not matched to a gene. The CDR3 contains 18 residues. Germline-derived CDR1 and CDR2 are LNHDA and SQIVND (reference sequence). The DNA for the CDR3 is TGTGCCAGTAGTATAGGCGGGGGTCCCGGACTAGCGGGAGTAAAGCAGTTCTTC. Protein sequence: CASSIGGGPGLAGVKQFF. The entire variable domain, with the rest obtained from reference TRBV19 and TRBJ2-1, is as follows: DGGITQSPKYLFRKEGQNVTLSCEQNLNHDAMYWYRQDPGQGLRLIYYSQIVNDFQKGDIAEGYSVSREKKESFPLTVTSAQKNPTAFYLCASSIGGGPGLAGVKQFFGPGTRLTVL.

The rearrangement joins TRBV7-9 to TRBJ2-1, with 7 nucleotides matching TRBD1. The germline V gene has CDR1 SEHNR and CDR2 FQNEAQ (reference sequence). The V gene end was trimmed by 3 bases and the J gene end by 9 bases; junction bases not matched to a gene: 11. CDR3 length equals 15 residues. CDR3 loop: CASSFVRGFGGEQFF. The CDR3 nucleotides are TGTGCCAGCAGCTTTGTCAGGGGGTTTGGGGGTGAGCAGTTCTTC.

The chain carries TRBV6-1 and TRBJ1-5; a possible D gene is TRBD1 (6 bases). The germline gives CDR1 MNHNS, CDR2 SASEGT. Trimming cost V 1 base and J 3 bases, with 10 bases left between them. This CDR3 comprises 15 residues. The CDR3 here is CASSEGTVANQPQHF. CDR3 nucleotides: TGTGCCAGCAGTGAAGGGACAGTCGCCAATCAGCCCCAGCATTTT.

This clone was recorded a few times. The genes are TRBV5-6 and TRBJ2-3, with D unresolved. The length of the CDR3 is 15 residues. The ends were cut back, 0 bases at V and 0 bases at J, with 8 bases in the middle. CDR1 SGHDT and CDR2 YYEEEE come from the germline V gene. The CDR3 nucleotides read TGTGCCAGCAGCTTGGTGGCGGCTAGCACAGATACGCAGTATTTT. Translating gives CASSLVAASTDTQYF. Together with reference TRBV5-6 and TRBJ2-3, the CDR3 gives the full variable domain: DAGVTQSPTHLIKTRGQQVTLRCSPKSGHDTVSWYQQALGQGPQFIFQYYEEEERQRGNFPDRFSGHQFPNYSSELNVNALLLGDSALYLCASSLVAASTDTQYFGPGTRLTVL.

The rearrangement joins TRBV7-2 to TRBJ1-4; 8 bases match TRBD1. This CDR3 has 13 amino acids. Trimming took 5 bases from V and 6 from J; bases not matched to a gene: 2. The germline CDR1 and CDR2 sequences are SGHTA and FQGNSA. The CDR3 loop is CASSPTGDEKLFF. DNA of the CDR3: TGTGCCAGCAGCCCGACAGGGGATGAAAAACTGTTTTTT. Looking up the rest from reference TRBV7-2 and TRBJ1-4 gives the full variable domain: GAGVSQSPSNKVTEKGKDVELRCDPISGHTALYWYRQSLGQGLEFLIYFQGNSAPDKSGLPSDRFSAERTGGSVSTLTIQRTQQEDSAVYLCASSPTGDEKLFFGSGTQLSVL.

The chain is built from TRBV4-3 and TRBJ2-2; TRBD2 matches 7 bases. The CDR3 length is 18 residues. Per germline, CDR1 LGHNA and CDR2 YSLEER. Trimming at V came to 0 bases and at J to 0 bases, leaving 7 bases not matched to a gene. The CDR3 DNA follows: TGCGCCAGCAGCCAAGAAGCTGGCGGGGGTACGAACACCGGGGAGCTGTTTTTT. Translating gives CASSQEAGGGTNTGELFF.